Listed here are 21 T cell receptor beta chains from one sample, sequenced in a study of early T cells in non-severe SARS-CoV-2 infection. TCRdb re-called the 5' RACE reads with MiXCR, one entry per CDR3 protein. The sample carries 65,000 to 90,000 distinct CDR3 sequences, approximately 13% recorded once. Material: whole blood. The receptors shown here come from an adult who was a healthcare worker with PCR-confirmed SARS-CoV-2 infection or an uninfected control (not recorded which).

In its sample, this clonotype was seen a few times. The J gene is TRBJ2-3, the V gene TRBV4-2, with a tentative D call TRBD2 (7 bases). This CDR3 has 17 amino acids. Germline lookup yields CDR1 LGHNA and CDR2 YNFKEQ. Trimming took off 4 bases at V and 3 bases at J, with 20 bases between the two ends. The CDR3, as DNA: TGTGCCAGCAGCCCGGGGGCTAGCGGTTCCTTTACAGATACGCAGTATTTT. This encodes CASSPGASGSFTDTQYF.

The genes are TRBV15 and TRBJ2-5, with D maybe TRBD2 (5 bases). Germline CDR1 and CDR2: LNHNV and YYDKDF (reference sequence). V lost 3 bases and J 0 bases, leaving 8 bases between the germline ends. This CDR3 comprises 14 residues. The chain's CDR3 is CATSRRVYQETQYF. Here the CDR3 DNA reads TGTGCCACCAGCAGGAGGGTGTACCAAGAGACCCAGTACTTC.

The gene calls are TRBV7-3 and TRBJ2-2; the D gene is possibly TRBD2 (5 bases). Trimming cost V 3 bases and J 1 base, with 6 bases left between them. The CDR3 sequence is 14 residues long. Germline CDR1 is SGHTA and CDR2 is FQGTGA. The CDR3 here is CASSFTRNTGELFF. DNA of the CDR3: TGTGCCAGCAGCTTCACTAGGAACACCGGGGAGCTGTTTTTT.

The V call is TRBV7-9, the J call TRBJ1-1; D is uncertain. The length of the CDR3 is 15 residues. Germline lookup yields CDR1 SEHNR and CDR2 FQNEAQ (reference sequence). Trimming pared 3 bases from V and 2 bases from J, leaving 13 bases between. The CDR3: CASSFSPRGNTEAFF. The CDR3 region has the DNA TGTGCCAGCAGCTTTAGCCCCCGGGGTAACACTGAAGCTTTCTTT.

Only a few counts were recorded for this clonotype. The chain joins TRBV5-1 to TRBJ2-3; TRBD2 matches at 10 bases. J lost 0 bases, V lost 5 bases, and 6 bases had no gene match. This CDR3 is built from 16 residues. The germline V gene encodes CDR1 SGHRS and CDR2 YFSETQ. The CDR3 sequence: CASSYLAGASTDTQYF. CDR3 coding DNA: TGCGCCAGCAGTTACCTAGCGGGAGCTAGCACAGATACGCAGTATTTT.

This clonotype was recorded a few times. The chain employs TRBV24-1 and TRBJ2-5; possibly TRBD1 or TRBD2 for D (5 bases each). V was cut by 4 bases and J by 1 base, with 6 bases left in between. The CDR3 runs 13 residues. Germline values: CDR1 KGHDR, CDR2 SFDVKD. The CDR3 sequence is CATSDGAQETQYF. The CDR3 DNA is TGTGCCACCAGTGACGGGGCCCAAGAGACCCAGTACTTC.

This clonotype has more than one count but fewer than ten. V usage is TRBV2 and J usage is TRBJ2-7; 9 bases match TRBD1. CDR3 size: 15 residues. J lost 2 bases, V lost 6 bases, and 8 bases had no gene match. The germline V gene encodes CDR1 SNHLY and CDR2 FYNNEI. This chain's CDR3 is CASRAGQGRTYEQYF. In nucleotides, the CDR3 is TGTGCCAGCAGAGCGGGACAGGGAAGGACCTACGAGCAGTACTTC.

V gene TRBV20-1 combines with J gene TRBJ2-7; 7 bases agree with TRBD1. V dropped 5 bases and J dropped 4; count of bases not matched to a gene: 8. Germline-derived CDR1 and CDR2 are DFQATT and SNEGSKA (reference sequence). The CDR3 consists of 13 residues. CDR3 in amino acids: CSAPRDRGYEQYF. CDR3 nucleotides: TGCAGTGCTCCCCGGGACAGAGGTTACGAGCAGTACTTC.

The chain has TRBV7-2 and TRBJ2-7; unclear D gene. CDR3 size: 13 residues. Between the trimmed V and J ends, which lost 5 bases and 3 bases, there was a span of 11 bases. CDR1 SGHTA and CDR2 FQGNSA come from the germline V gene. This chain's CDR3 is CASSRLTFYEQYF. The CDR3 DNA follows: TGTGCCAGCAGCCGCCTAACTTTCTACGAGCAGTACTTC.

Ten or more counts support this clonotype. The chain is built from TRBV20-1 and TRBJ2-7, with TRBD1 matching 8 bases. CDR3 size: 13 residues. Germline CDR1 is DFQATT and CDR2 is SNEGSKA (reference sequence). The V gene end was trimmed by 3 bases and the J gene end by 6 bases; junction bases not matched to a gene: 7. The CDR3 protein is CSASGRGLVEQYF. The CDR3 DNA follows: TGCAGTGCTAGCGGCAGGGGGCTTGTCGAGCAGTACTTC.

The chain uses TRBV9 and TRBJ1-2, with D unclear. CDR3 size: 13 residues. Germline CDR1 reads SGDLS; CDR2 reads YYNGEE. The V end lost 0 bases, the J end lost 6 bases, and 9 bases lay between the germline ends. CDR3 nucleotide sequence: TGTGCCAGCAGCGTAGGGAGGACGGATGGCTACACCTTC. Residues: CASSVGRTDGYTF.

This clonotype has more than one count but fewer than ten. The chain joins TRBV9 to TRBJ2-3; D unresolved. Trimming shortened V by 3 bases and J by 2 bases, and 7 bases separated the two germline ends. The length of the CDR3 is 13 residues. CDR1 is SGDLS, CDR2 YYNGEE, per germline. CDR3 nucleotides: TGTGCCAGCAGCGCTCAGACCACAGATACGCAGTATTTT. Amino acids: CASSAQTTDTQYF.

The chain links TRBV7-9 to TRBJ2-3; 8 bases line up with TRBD2. Germline loops: CDR1 SEHNR, CDR2 FQNEAQ (reference sequence). The CDR3 spans 15 residues. J was trimmed by 4 bases and V by 2 bases; bases with no gene match: 5. The CDR3 region is CASSLNRGGSDTQYF. The CDR3 DNA reads TGTGCCAGCAGCTTAAACCGGGGGGGCTCAGATACGCAGTATTTT.

This chain links TRBV20-1 with TRBJ1-5; D not resolved. Germline lookup yields CDR1 DFQATT and CDR2 SNEGSKA (reference sequence). This CDR3 comprises 13 residues. Trimming took off 3 bases at V and 2 bases at J, with 8 bases between the two ends. In DNA form, the CDR3 reads TGCAGTGCTAGTAAGTTGGGCAATCAGCCCCAGCATTTT. Its protein is CSASKLGNQPQHF.

This clonotype was counted a few times. This chain connects TRBV19 to TRBJ2-3; 8 bases are a match to TRBD1. After removal of 5 bases from V and 2 bases from J, the junction contained 3 bases not matched to a gene. CDR1 and CDR2 from the germline V gene are LNHDA and SQIVND (reference sequence). The CDR3 is 14 residues long. As DNA, the CDR3 is TGTGCCAGTAGTCTGGACAGGGCCACAGATACGCAGTATTTT. It codes for CASSLDRATDTQYF.

This clonotype has ten or more counts. J is TRBJ2-7 and V is TRBV19, with TRBD1 matching over 8 bases. CDR3 size: 17 residues. The V segment lost 4 bases and the J segment 6 bases; nucleotides outside the gene matches: 17. Germline-derived CDR1 and CDR2 are LNHDA and SQIVND (reference sequence). The CDR3 DNA is TGTGCCAGTAGTAGAATCCAAACCGGACAGGGATCTTCCGAGCAGTACTTC. It specifies CASSRIQTGQGSSEQYF.

This rearrangement joins TRBV6-5 to TRBJ2-1; perhaps D is TRBD1 or TRBD2 (6 bases each). V was shortened by 2 bases and J by 2 bases, with 13 bases between the two germline ends. This CDR3 has 16 residues. The V gene's germline CDR1 is MNHEY and CDR2 SVGAGI. In DNA, the CDR3 is TGTGCCAGCAGTTACGGTAGGGGGGTCGCCTACAATGAGCAGTTCTTC. This sequence encodes CASSYGRGVAYNEQFF.

The gene calls are TRBV6-6 and TRBJ1-2; no clear D. Trimming shortened V by 5 bases and J by 3 bases, and 10 bases separated the two germline ends. There are 13 residues in the CDR3. The germline gives CDR1 MNHNY, CDR2 SVGAGI (reference sequence). CDR3: CASSESPDYGYTF. In DNA, the CDR3 is TGTGCCAGCAGTGAATCACCCGACTATGGCTACACCTTC.

This sequence joins TRBV11-2 and TRBJ2-6; 11 nucleotides agree with TRBD1. CDR1 is SGHAT and CDR2 is FQNNGV in the germline V gene. This CDR3 is 19 amino acids long. The trim removed 5 bases at V and 4 bases at J, leaving 13 bases unmatched. Here the CDR3 reads CASSPIGGTGGRGANVLTF. The CDR3, as DNA: TGTGCCAGCAGCCCAATAGGCGGGACAGGGGGAAGAGGGGCCAACGTCCTGACTTTC.

The genes are TRBV15 and TRBJ2-7; D is uncertain. Germline values: CDR1 LNHNV, CDR2 YYDKDF (reference sequence). V was clipped by 0 bases and J by 2 bases, with 11 bases between them. CDR3 length equals 15 residues. The CDR3 DNA follows: TGTGCCACCAGCAGAGATTTGACTCGGGCCTACGAGCAGTACTTC. It codes for CATSRDLTRAYEQYF. Combining the CDR3 with reference TRBV15 and TRBJ2-7 gives the whole variable domain DAMVIQNPRYQVTQFGKPVTLSCSQTLNHNVMYWYQQKSSQAPKLLFHYYDKDFNNEADTPDNFQSRRPNTSFCFLDIRSPGLGDTAMYLCATSRDLTRAYEQYFGPGTRLTVT.

This clonotype was counted only a few times. The CDR3 nucleotides are TGTGCCAGCAGTTTAGACAATCAAGGCTACGAGCAGTACTTC. Protein product: CASSLDNQGYEQYF. The genes are TRBV12-3 or TRBV12-4 and TRBJ2-7, with D uncertain. V shed 1 base and J shed 3 bases, with 10 bases lying between them. The CDR3 extends over 14 amino acids.